What follows describes a single T cell receptor beta chain. Its antigen is unidentified. CDR3 length: 18 residues. CDR1 is SNHLY and CDR2 is FYNNEI in the germline V gene. The germline V and J ends were trimmed by 6 bases and 3 bases, with 24 bases remaining between them. The sequenced template was cDNA made from the entire isolated RNA. Repertoires were generated with immunoSEQ multiplex PCR, while TCRdb's copy carries only in-frame clones and drops some. The sample has roughly 180,000 clones, 13% seen once. The data stem from a study of beta chain features in type 1 diabetes. Findings and caveats of the study: Across all four CD4+ subsets, people with type 1 diabetes showed modestly shorter TCRB CDR3s. The naive, central memory and Treg TCRB repertoires looked more alike in patients than they did in healthy donors.

The sequenced sample was central memory CD4+ T cells from blood. The V and J genes are TRBV2 and TRBJ1-5, with a tentative D call TRBD1 (6 bases). The source is a woman in her late teens or twenties in good health. The CDR3 region is CASRGVIQRGYDNQPQHF. The CDR3 DNA reads as TGTGCCAGCAGAGGGGTCATTCAAAGGGGGTATGACAATCAGCCCCAGCATTTT.